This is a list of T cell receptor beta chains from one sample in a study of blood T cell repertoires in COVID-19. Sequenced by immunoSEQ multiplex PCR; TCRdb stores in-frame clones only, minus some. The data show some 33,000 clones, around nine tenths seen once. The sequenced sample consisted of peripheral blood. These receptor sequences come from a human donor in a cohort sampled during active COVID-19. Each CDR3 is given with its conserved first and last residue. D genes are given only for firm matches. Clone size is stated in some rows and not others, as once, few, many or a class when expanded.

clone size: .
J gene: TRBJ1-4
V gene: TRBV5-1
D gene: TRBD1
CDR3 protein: CASSLAGTGPSEKLFF
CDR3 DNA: TGCGCCAGCAGCTTGGCCGGGACAGGACCCTCTGAAAAACTGTTTTTT

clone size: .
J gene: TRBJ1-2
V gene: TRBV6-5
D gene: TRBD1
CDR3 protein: CASRNRGKHYGYTF
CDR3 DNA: TGTGCCAGCAGGAACAGGGGGAAGCACTATGGCTACACCTTC

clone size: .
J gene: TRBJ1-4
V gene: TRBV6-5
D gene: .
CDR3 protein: CASSRSGGEKLFF
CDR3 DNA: TGTGCCAGCAGCAGGTCGGGGGGTGAAAAACTGTTTTTT

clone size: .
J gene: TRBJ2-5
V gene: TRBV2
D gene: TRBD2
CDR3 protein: CASQYGERGHQETQYF
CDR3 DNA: TGTGCCAGCCAGTATGGGGAGCGGGGCCACCAAGAGACCCAGTACTTC

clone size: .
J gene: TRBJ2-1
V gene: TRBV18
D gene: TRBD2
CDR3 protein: CASSLKGLALSYNEQFF
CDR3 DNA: TGTGCCAGCTCACTCAAGGGACTAGCTTTATCCTACAATGAGCAGTTCTTC

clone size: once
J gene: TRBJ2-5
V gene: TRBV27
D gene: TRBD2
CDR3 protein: CASSPKGLAEETQYF
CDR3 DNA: TGTGCCAGCAGCCCGAAGGGACTAGCGGAAGAGACCCAGTACTTC

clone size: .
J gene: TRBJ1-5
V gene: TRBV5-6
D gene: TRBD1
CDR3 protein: CASSATGAANQPQHF
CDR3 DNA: TGTGCCAGCAGCGCGACAGGGGCCGCTAATCAGCCCCAGCATTTT

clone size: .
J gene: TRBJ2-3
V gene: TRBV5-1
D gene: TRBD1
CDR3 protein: CASSSNRGQDTQYF
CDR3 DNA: TGCGCCAGCAGCTCCAACAGGGGGCAAGATACGCAGTATTTT

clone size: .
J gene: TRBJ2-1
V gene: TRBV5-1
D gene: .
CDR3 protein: CASSLGGSYNEQFF
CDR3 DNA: TGCGCCAGCAGCTTGGGTGGGAGTTACAATGAGCAGTTCTTC

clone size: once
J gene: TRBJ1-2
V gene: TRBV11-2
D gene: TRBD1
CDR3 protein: CASSLGGQGQSRAGGYTF
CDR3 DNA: TGTGCCAGCAGCTTGGGGGGACAGGGGCAGTCGCGGGCTGGAGGCTACACCTTC

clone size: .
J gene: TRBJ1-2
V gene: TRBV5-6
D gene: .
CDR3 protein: CASAAGWGYTF
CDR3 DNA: TGTGCCAGCGCCGCGGGGTGGGGCTACACCTTC

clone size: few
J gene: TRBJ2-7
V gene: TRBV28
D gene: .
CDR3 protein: CASSSPTGGFYEQYF
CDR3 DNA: TGTGCCAGCAGTTCCCCGACAGGAGGCTTCTACGAGCAGTACTTC

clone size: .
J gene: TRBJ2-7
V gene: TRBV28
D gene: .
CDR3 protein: CASSLPGFEQYF
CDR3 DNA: TGTGCCAGCAGTTTACCTGGCTTCGAGCAGTACTTC

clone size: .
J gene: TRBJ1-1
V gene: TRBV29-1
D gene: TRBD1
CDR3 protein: CSVRQGAGTEAFF
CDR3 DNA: TGCAGCGTCCGACAGGGGGCGGGCACTGAAGCTTTCTTT

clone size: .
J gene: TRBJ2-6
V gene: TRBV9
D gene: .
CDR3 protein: CASSVTSSGANVLTF
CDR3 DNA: TGTGCCAGCAGCGTTACAAGCTCTGGGGCCAACGTCCTGACTTTC

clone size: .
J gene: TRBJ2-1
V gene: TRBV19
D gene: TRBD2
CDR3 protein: CASSIGGGAGEQFF
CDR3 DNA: TGTGCCAGTAGTATTGGCGGGGGGGCCGGTGAGCAGTTCTTC

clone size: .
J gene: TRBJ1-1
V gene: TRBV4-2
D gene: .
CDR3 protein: CASSQGTDTEAFF
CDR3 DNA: TGTGCCAGCAGCCAAGGGACAGACACTGAAGCTTTCTTT

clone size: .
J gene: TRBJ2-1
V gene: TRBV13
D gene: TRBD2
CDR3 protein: CASSRRAAGGLSYNEQFF
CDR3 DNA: TGTGCCAGCAGTCGCCGGGCAGCGGGGGGGTTATCCTACAATGAGCAGTTCTTC

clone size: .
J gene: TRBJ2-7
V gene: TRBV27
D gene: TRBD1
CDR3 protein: CASSLFGTGDSYEQYF
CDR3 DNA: TGTGCCAGCAGTTTGTTCGGGACAGGGGATTCCTACGAGCAGTACTTC

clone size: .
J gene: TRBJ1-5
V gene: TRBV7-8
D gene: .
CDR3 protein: CASSRQGINQPQHF
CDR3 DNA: TGTGCCAGCAGCCGGCAGGGTATCAATCAGCCCCAGCATTTT

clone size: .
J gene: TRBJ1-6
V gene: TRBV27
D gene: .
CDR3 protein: CATHPISTGSPLHF
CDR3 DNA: TGTGCCACCCACCCTATCTCCACGGGTTCACCCCTCCACTTT

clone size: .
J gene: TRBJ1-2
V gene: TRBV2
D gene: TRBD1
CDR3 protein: CASSVTGGGYYGYTF
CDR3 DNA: TGTGCCAGCAGTGTGACAGGGGGCGGCTACTATGGCTACACCTTC

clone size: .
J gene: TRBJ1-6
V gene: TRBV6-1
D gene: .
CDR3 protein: CASSEEGNSYNSPLHF
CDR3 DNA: TGTGCCAGCAGTGAAGAGGGGAACTCCTATAATTCACCCCTCCACTTT

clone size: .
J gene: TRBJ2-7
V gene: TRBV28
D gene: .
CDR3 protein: CASETQGGEQYF
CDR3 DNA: TGTGCCAGCGAAACCCAGGGCGGCGAGCAGTACTTC

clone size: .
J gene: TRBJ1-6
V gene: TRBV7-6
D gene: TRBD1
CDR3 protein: CASSFAGQGASPLHF
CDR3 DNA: TGTGCCAGCAGCTTTGCAGGACAGGGGGCTTCACCCCTCCACTTT

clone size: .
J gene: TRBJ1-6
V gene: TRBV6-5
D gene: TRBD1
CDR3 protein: CASSRTGGQNSPLHF
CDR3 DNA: TGTGCCAGCAGTCGCACAGGGGGCCAGAATTCACCCCTCCACTTT

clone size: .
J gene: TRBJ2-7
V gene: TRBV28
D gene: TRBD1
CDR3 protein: CASSFGPGTGEYEQYF
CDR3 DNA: TGTGCCAGCAGTTTTGGACCCGGGACAGGGGAGTACGAGCAGTACTTC

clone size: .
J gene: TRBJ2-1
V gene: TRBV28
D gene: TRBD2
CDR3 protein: CASRHTSPGLAGGGEQFF
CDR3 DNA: TGTGCCAGCAGACATACCTCACCGGGACTAGCGGGGGGGGGTGAGCAGTTCTTC